These 15 T cell receptor beta chains were sequenced from one sample in a study of T cell repertoires in cytomegalovirus infection. MiXCR, run by TCRdb on the reads, gives a single entry per CDR3 protein. The sample holds fewer than 550,000 distinct CDR3 sequences; 26% are singletons and the top ten take about 12%. Sequencing was done on a sample of PBMCs. The source of these receptors is a human donor in good health (CMV status not recorded). Some clones in this sample may be carry-over from other donors' samples.

In its sample, this clonotype was seen many times. The chain couples TRBV6-2 or TRBV6-3 to TRBJ2-7; TRBD1 aligns across 8 bases. The CDR3 consists of 16 residues. The J segment lost 3 bases and the V segment lost 7 bases, leaving 14 bases of the junction unmatched. CDR1 is MNHEY and CDR2 is SVGEGT in the germline V gene. The CDR3 is CASIPTRRDRYYEQYF. For the CDR3, the DNA is TGTGCCAGCATCCCCACACGCCGGGACAGGTACTACGAGCAGTACTTC.

This clonotype was counted only a few times. This chain joins TRBV29-1 and TRBJ1-1; TRBD1 might be the D (5 bases). CDR3 length: 13 amino acids. Deletions cut 4 bases from V and 4 bases from J, with 13 bases between. Germline values: CDR1 SQVTM, CDR2 ANQGSEA. CDR3 coding DNA: TGCAGCGTTGGACAGAGAGAACTCACTGAAGCTTTCTTT. Translating gives CSVGQRELTEAFF.

The chain carries TRBV7-9 and TRBJ1-4; TRBD1 matches at 9 bases. The length of the CDR3 is 15 residues. Germline V gene lookup returns CDR1 SEHNR and CDR2 FQNEAQ (reference sequence). Trimming cost V 5 bases and J 8 bases; bases outside gene matches: 9. CDR3 protein: CASSKDRGSGEKLFF. Here the CDR3 DNA reads TGTGCCAGCAGCAAGGACAGGGGCTCGGGGGAAAAACTGTTTTTT.

The rearrangement joins TRBV12-3 or TRBV12-4 to TRBJ2-3; D not resolved. The CDR3 is 14 amino acids. The germline V and J ends were trimmed by 2 bases and 6 bases, with 12 bases remaining between them. CDR3 residues: CASSLILGLDTQYF. DNA for the CDR3: TGTGCCAGCAGTTTAATACTCGGGTTGGATACGCAGTATTTT.

This clonotype was counted only a few times. The CDR3 DNA sequence: TGTGCCAGGGGAGGGGGGATTGGGATGAACACTGAAGCTTTCTTT. It translates to CARGGGIGMNTEAFF. This chain uses TRBV2 with TRBJ1-1, with D maybe TRBD1 (6 bases). The ends were cut back, 9 bases at V and 0 bases at J, with 17 bases in the middle. CDR1 and CDR2 (germline): SNHLY, FYNNEI. The CDR3 sequence is 15 residues long.

The chain recombines TRBV4-1 with TRBJ2-7; D is undetermined. Germline values: CDR1 MGHRA, CDR2 YSYEKL. Trimming stripped 2 bases from V and 3 bases from J, with 8 bases between. The length of the CDR3 is 13 residues. In nucleotides, the CDR3 is TGCGCCAGCAGCCAAAGGACGGACTACGAGCAGTACTTC. Translating it yields CASSQRTDYEQYF.

This clonotype was found many times. This sequence joins TRBV7-2 and TRBJ2-3; D is perhaps TRBD2 (5 bases). The CDR3 contains 17 residues. Between the trimmed V and J ends, which lost 0 bases and 1 base, there was a span of 14 bases. Germline CDR1 SGHTA, CDR2 FQGNSA. CDR3 sequence reads: CASSLAGSLAGTDTQYF. CDR3 DNA sequence: TGTGCCAGCAGCTTAGCGGGGTCGCTAGCTGGCACAGATACGCAGTATTTT.

Ten or more counts support this clonotype. This chain connects TRBV28 to TRBJ1-5, with D perhaps matching TRBD1 (6 bases). The CDR3 runs to 13 residues. CDR1 MDHEN and CDR2 SYDVKM come from the germline V gene. The V and J ends lost 5 bases and 5 bases respectively, with 10 bases between them. CDR3 coding DNA: TGTGCCAGCAGTCTACAGGGCCATCAGCCCCAGCATTTT. Its translation: CASSLQGHQPQHF.

Only a few counts were recorded for this clonotype. The rearrangement joins TRBV6-2 or TRBV6-3 to TRBJ1-1; D gene ambiguous. V dropped 2 bases and J dropped 3 bases, with 10 bases sitting between them. The CDR3 length is 14 residues. Germline values: CDR1 MNHEY, CDR2 SVGEGT. The CDR3 DNA reads TGTGCCAGCAGTTACGCGACGGTATACACTGAAGCTTTCTTT. Encoded protein: CASSYATVYTEAFF.

This clonotype was picked up a small number of times. The chain has TRBV6-5 and TRBJ2-7; 14 nucleotides align to TRBD2. Unmatched junction bases numbered 6, after V lost 2 bases and J lost 3 bases. The CDR3 sequence is 17 residues long. Germline CDR1 is MNHEY and CDR2 is SVGAGI. CDR3: CASSYDSGLAGGYEQYF. The CDR3 nucleotides are TGTGCCAGCAGTTACGACTCAGGACTAGCGGGAGGCTACGAGCAGTACTTC.

The gene calls are TRBV23-1 and TRBJ2-7, with 8 bases fitting TRBD1. TRBV23-1 is an ORF; its function is uncertain. The CDR3 length is 17 residues. The V gene end was trimmed by 2 bases and the J gene end by 3 bases; junction bases not matched to a gene: 12. This CDR3 reads CASSQNRRTGRHYEQYF. For the CDR3, the DNA is TGCGCCAGCAGTCAAAACCGGAGGACAGGGCGACACTACGAGCAGTACTTC.

The rearrangement uses TRBV6-5 and TRBJ2-7; D gene uncertain. V lost 5 bases to trimming and J lost 4 bases, with 6 bases between them. This CDR3 region has 11 residues. Germline assignment: CDR1 MNHEY and CDR2 SVGAGI. CDR3 loop: CASSNYYEQYV. In nucleotides, the CDR3 is TGTGCCAGCAGTAACTATTACGAGCAGTACGTC.

Many counts were recorded for this clonotype. J is TRBJ2-1 and V is TRBV12-3 or TRBV12-4; D is possibly TRBD1 (5 bases). V was clipped by 6 bases and J by 6 bases, with 18 bases between them. The CDR3 runs to 15 residues. This chain's CDR3 is CASSPRTPIFNEQFF. The CDR3 DNA reads as TGTGCCAGCAGCCCAAGGACACCCATATTCAATGAGCAGTTCTTC.

This chain uses TRBV20-1 with TRBJ2-7; TRBD1 might be the D (6 bases). Trimming took 5 bases from V and 3 from J, leaving 23 bases between them. Germline V gene data show CDR1 as DFQATT and CDR2 as SNEGSKA (reference sequence). The CDR3 spans 16 residues. In nucleotides, the CDR3 is TGCAGTGCTCACAACCCTGTGGACAGTTTTAACTACGAGCAGTACTTC. Amino acids: CSAHNPVDSFNYEQYF.

The rearrangement links TRBV12-3 or TRBV12-4 to TRBJ2-3, with D possibly being TRBD2 (6 bases). The CDR3 is made up of 16 amino acids. V lost 5 bases and J 2 bases, leaving 17 bases between the germline ends. For the CDR3, the DNA is TGTGCCAGCAGTCCTATACCTAGCGCCTACACAGATACGCAGTATTTT. This translates into CASSPIPSAYTDTQYF.